This is a list of T cell receptor beta chains from one sample in a study of T-cell memory formation after mild COVID-19. TCRdb re-called the 5' RACE reads with MiXCR, one entry per CDR3 protein. The top ten hold approximately 39% of the sample, which has about 100,000 distinct CDR3 sequences, approximately 12% seen once. Sequenced sample: PBMCs or a T cell subset sorted from them (not recorded which). The receptors shown here come from a young man who had mild COVID-19 (a few samples of this study predate the infection). Cell type and time point are not known. Each CDR3 is given without its conserved first and last residue. Each record gives: J gene, V gene, CDR3 protein.

j_call: TRBJ2-2; v_call: TRBV4-1; cdr3_aa: ASSQPLGDSNTGELF
j_call: TRBJ1-5; v_call: TRBV20-1; cdr3_aa: SARDRLVSGNQPQH
j_call: TRBJ2-3; v_call: TRBV7-9; cdr3_aa: ASSSTSGGPDTQY
j_call: TRBJ2-5; v_call: TRBV7-7; cdr3_aa: ASSPHNRPTGGTQY
j_call: TRBJ2-6; v_call: TRBV6-2/TRBV6-3; cdr3_aa: ASSYHGRDYRPSGANVLT
j_call: TRBJ2-7; v_call: TRBV10-2; cdr3_aa: ASSERGYEQY
j_call: TRBJ2-1; v_call: TRBV7-9; cdr3_aa: ASSSGLAGLSYNEQF
j_call: TRBJ1-5; v_call: TRBV7-9; cdr3_aa: ASSFPNQPQH
j_call: TRBJ2-1; v_call: TRBV7-9; cdr3_aa: ASSLLTGGNEQF
j_call: TRBJ2-3; v_call: TRBV4-3; cdr3_aa: ASSHFSGGGPDTQY
j_call: TRBJ1-5; v_call: TRBV12-3/TRBV12-4; cdr3_aa: ASSSGDTSNQPQH
j_call: TRBJ1-6; v_call: TRBV27; cdr3_aa: ANSLLLQGSPLH
j_call: TRBJ1-2; v_call: TRBV7-6; cdr3_aa: ASSPTREALYGYT
j_call: TRBJ2-2; v_call: TRBV12-3/TRBV12-4; cdr3_aa: ASSLTTGELF
j_call: TRBJ2-1; v_call: TRBV7-3; cdr3_aa: ASSLGASGGNEQF
j_call: TRBJ1-1; v_call: TRBV12-3/TRBV12-4; cdr3_aa: ASSSYTGRNTEAF
j_call: TRBJ1-2; v_call: TRBV7-9; cdr3_aa: ASGEYYGYT
j_call: TRBJ2-2; v_call: TRBV20-1; cdr3_aa: SAREDRQGKISGELF
j_call: TRBJ2-3; v_call: TRBV13; cdr3_aa: ASSQLTDTQY
j_call: TRBJ1-2; v_call: TRBV20-1; cdr3_aa: SARGQGENYGYT
j_call: TRBJ2-1; v_call: TRBV12-3/TRBV12-4; cdr3_aa: ASSRVSYNEQF
j_call: TRBJ1-1; v_call: TRBV3-1; cdr3_aa: ASRGAGGSTEAF
j_call: TRBJ2-3; v_call: TRBV3-1; cdr3_aa: ASSQGLAALTDTQY
j_call: TRBJ2-1; v_call: TRBV7-6; cdr3_aa: ASSPPEWDRVSNEQF
j_call: TRBJ2-1; v_call: TRBV7-2; cdr3_aa: ASSFINEQF
j_call: TRBJ2-4; v_call: TRBV7-9; cdr3_aa: ASSSTTDQNIQY
j_call: TRBJ1-2; v_call: TRBV6-5; cdr3_aa: ATIGQGSIWISAYGYT
j_call: TRBJ1-2; v_call: TRBV4-1; cdr3_aa: ASSQDASTVVNYGYT
j_call: TRBJ2-7; v_call: TRBV4-2; cdr3_aa: ASSQVEVGGWYEQY
j_call: TRBJ1-1; v_call: TRBV12-3/TRBV12-4; cdr3_aa: ASSFFRSNTEAF
j_call: TRBJ2-1; v_call: TRBV7-9; cdr3_aa: ASSSRLYEQF
j_call: TRBJ1-6; v_call: TRBV27; cdr3_aa: ASSLGNRNSPLH
j_call: TRBJ2-3; v_call: TRBV7-2; cdr3_aa: ASSLGASGVTDTQY
j_call: TRBJ2-7; v_call: TRBV6-2/TRBV6-3; cdr3_aa: ASSRQPGLRVPPAYEQY
j_call: TRBJ2-3; v_call: TRBV7-9; cdr3_aa: ASSAYIGPSTDTQY
j_call: TRBJ1-5; v_call: TRBV20-1; cdr3_aa: SARDSPYSNQPQH
j_call: TRBJ2-5; v_call: TRBV5-1; cdr3_aa: ASSLSSVWSKETQY
j_call: TRBJ2-5; v_call: TRBV5-1; cdr3_aa: ASSSRETQY
j_call: TRBJ1-4; v_call: TRBV14; cdr3_aa: ASSQVDGLLEKLF
j_call: TRBJ1-5; v_call: TRBV27; cdr3_aa: ASSLLGGHQPQH
j_call: TRBJ2-2; v_call: TRBV7-7; cdr3_aa: ASSLAGSENTGELF
j_call: TRBJ1-2; v_call: TRBV6-2/TRBV6-3; cdr3_aa: ASSGMFGGYT
j_call: TRBJ2-1; v_call: TRBV7-9; cdr3_aa: ASSLTTGFDNEQF
j_call: TRBJ2-3; v_call: TRBV3-1; cdr3_aa: ASSPLRLGGATDTQY
j_call: TRBJ1-5; v_call: TRBV5-1; cdr3_aa: ASSWAGSNQPQH
j_call: TRBJ1-2; v_call: TRBV7-9; cdr3_aa: ASTLPIGGEHGYT
j_call: TRBJ2-5; v_call: TRBV11-3; cdr3_aa: ASSLSGEETQY
j_call: TRBJ1-5; v_call: TRBV5-5; cdr3_aa: ASSLVQGDQPQH
j_call: TRBJ2-7; v_call: TRBV7-6; cdr3_aa: ASGSGTGPPYEQY
j_call: TRBJ2-3; v_call: TRBV4-1; cdr3_aa: ASSPGQGGDTQY